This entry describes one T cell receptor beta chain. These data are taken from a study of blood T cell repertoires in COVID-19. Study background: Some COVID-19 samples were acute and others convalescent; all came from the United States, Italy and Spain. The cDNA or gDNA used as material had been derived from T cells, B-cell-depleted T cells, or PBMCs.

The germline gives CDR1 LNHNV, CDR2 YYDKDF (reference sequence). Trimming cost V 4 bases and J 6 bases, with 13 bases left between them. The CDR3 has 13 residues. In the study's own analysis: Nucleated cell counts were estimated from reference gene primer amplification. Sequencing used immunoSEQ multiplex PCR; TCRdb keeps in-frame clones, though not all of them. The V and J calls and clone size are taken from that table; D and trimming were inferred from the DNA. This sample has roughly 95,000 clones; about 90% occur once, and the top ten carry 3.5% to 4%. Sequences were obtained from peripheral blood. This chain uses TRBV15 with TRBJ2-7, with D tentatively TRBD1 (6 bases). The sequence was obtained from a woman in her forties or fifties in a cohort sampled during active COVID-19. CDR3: CATSNTSGVEQYF. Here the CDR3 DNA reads TGTGCCACCAGCAACACCTCAGGGGTCGAGCAGTACTTC.